The 12 T cell receptor beta chains below were found in one sample sequenced in a study of T-cell memory formation after mild COVID-19. TCRdb re-analysed the 5' RACE reads in MiXCR, keeping a single row per CDR3 protein. The data show about 14,000 distinct CDR3 sequences, roughly 20% seen once. Sample: PBMCs or a T cell subset sorted from them (not recorded which). These receptors were collected from an adult woman who had mild COVID-19 (a few samples of this study predate the infection). Cell type and time point are not known.

This clonotype was found many times. This sequence joins TRBV7-9 and TRBJ2-1, with TRBD2 as a possible D gene (5 bases). CDR3 length: 15 residues. Trimming removed 3 bases from V and 4 bases from J, with 13 bases in between. Germline assignment: CDR1 SEHNR and CDR2 FQNEAQ (reference sequence). The DNA for the CDR3 is TGTGCCAGCAGCTTTGAGGACCGGAGGTACAATGAGCAGTTCTTC. Residues: CASSFEDRRYNEQFF.

The rearrangement links TRBV4-3 to TRBJ2-7, with D unresolved. Trimming took 2 bases from V and 7 from J, leaving 15 bases between them. CDR3 size: 14 residues. The germline CDR1 and CDR2 sequences are LGHNA and YSLEER. The CDR3 region has the DNA TGCGCCAGCAGCCAACACGAGACGGACGGAGAGCAGTACTTC. Its protein is CASSQHETDGEQYF.

This sequence joins TRBV7-2 and TRBJ2-3; 8 nucleotides match TRBD2. Germline trimming cut 1 base from V and 2 bases from J; bases unmatched to any gene: 5. Germline V lookup: CDR1 SGHTA, CDR2 FQGNSA. The CDR3 covers 16 residues. The CDR3 DNA reads as TGTGCCAGCAGCTTAGAAGCGGGAGCGTCCACAGATACGCAGTATTTT. This translates into CASSLEAGASTDTQYF.

In its sample, this clonotype was seen many times. The chain couples TRBV6-5 to TRBJ1-1; D gene ambiguous. Trimming shortened V by 2 bases and J by 4 bases, and 14 bases separated the two germline ends. CDR1 is MNHEY, CDR2 SVGAGI, per germline. The CDR3 has 15 amino acids. The CDR3 nucleotides read TGTGCCAGCAGTTACGATGGTCCGGGGAGCACTGAAGCTTTCTTT. This codes for CASSYDGPGSTEAFF.

This clonotype appeared many times. The chain has TRBV14 and TRBJ1-3, with no clear D. Germline CDR1 and CDR2: SGHDN and FVKESK. There are 15 residues in the CDR3. Trimming removed 0 bases at V and 2 bases at J, with 8 bases between. The CDR3 here is CASSQDRVAGNTIYF. The DNA for the CDR3 is TGTGCCAGCAGCCAAGATCGGGTGGCTGGAAACACCATATATTTT.

This clonotype occurred many times. This chain joins TRBV7-9 and TRBJ2-7, with TRBD2 identical over 7 bases. Germline V gives CDR1 SEHNR, CDR2 FQNEAQ (reference sequence). The V segment lost 4 bases and the J segment 1 base; nucleotides outside the gene matches: 7. The CDR3 covers 15 residues. The CDR3: CASSSSGLTSYEQYF. The CDR3 DNA is TGTGCCAGCAGCTCCTCGGGACTAACTTCCTACGAGCAGTACTTC.

This clonotype was found many times. This rearrangement joins TRBV4-1 to TRBJ2-1; 11 nucleotides line up with TRBD1. CDR3 size: 15 residues. Trimming cost V 0 bases and J 9 bases; bases outside gene matches: 4. Germline V gene data show CDR1 as MGHRA and CDR2 as YSYEKL. The CDR3 is CASSQDGQGASEQFF. The CDR3 region has the DNA TGCGCCAGCAGCCAAGATGGACAGGGGGCGAGTGAGCAGTTCTTC.

This clonotype was picked up many times. The rearrangement links TRBV19 to TRBJ1-5; TRBD1 agrees at 9 bases. Germline CDR1 LNHDA, CDR2 SQIVND (reference sequence). The ends lost 5 bases at V and 4 bases at J; junction bases unmatched: 6. The CDR3 is made up of 15 amino acids. The CDR3 reads CASSVTGGLNQPQHF. The DNA of the CDR3 is TGTGCCAGTAGTGTCACAGGGGGCCTGAATCAGCCCCAGCATTTT.

This clonotype has at least ten counts. The J gene is TRBJ2-4, the V gene TRBV4-3; D ambiguous. Germline values: CDR1 LGHNA, CDR2 YSLEER. There are 16 residues in the CDR3. The V gene lost 1 base and the J gene lost 2 bases, with 12 bases spanning the gap. CDR3 coding DNA: TGCGCCAGCAGCCAAGCCTCAAAGGGCACCAAAAACATTCAGTACTTC. This codes for CASSQASKGTKNIQYF.

At least ten counts were recorded for this clonotype. V and J are TRBV12-3 or TRBV12-4 and TRBJ2-1; D might be TRBD1 (5 bases). The CDR3 is made up of 14 amino acids. V was shortened by 3 bases and J by 7 bases, with 13 bases between the two germline ends. CDR3 nucleotides: TGTGCCAGCAGTTTGGGTGGGGCGGTAAATGAGCAGTTCTTC. Translation: CASSLGGAVNEQFF.

This clonotype was observed at least ten times. V and J are TRBV15 and TRBJ1-4; 7 nucleotides match TRBD1. Germline CDR1 and CDR2: LNHNV and YYDKDF (reference sequence). Trimming cost V 9 bases and J 8 bases; bases outside gene matches: 9. CDR3 length: 13 residues. CDR3 in amino acids: CATNDREQEKLFF. The CDR3 bases are TGTGCCACAAACGACAGGGAGCAGGAAAAACTGTTTTTT.

The sample holds many counts of this clonotype. The chain carries TRBV20-1 and TRBJ2-4; a weak D match, TRBD2 (5 bases). Trimming removed 5 bases from V and 0 bases from J, with 11 bases in between. The CDR3 sequence is 14 residues long. The germline V gene has CDR1 DFQATT and CDR2 SNEGSKA (reference sequence). The DNA for the CDR3 is TGCAGTGCTGGCCGGGATCTAGCCAAAAACATTCAGTACTTC. Its translation is CSAGRDLAKNIQYF.